The sequence of this T cell receptor (beta chain) was determined in a study of shared T cell receptors in the human thymus. Germline CDR1 reads SNHLY; CDR2 reads FYNNEI. This CDR3 region has 17 residues. V shed 2 bases and J shed 0 bases, with 17 bases lying between them. Here immunoSEQ multiplex PCR was the method, and the copy in TCRdb shows in-frame clones only, minus some. The sample lists about 660,000 clones, roughly 90% occurring once. These data were also reused for a study on human thymus T cells. That work contributes: Infants, healthy and Finnish, who were having corrective surgery for congenital heart defects served as donors. Thymic resections from corrective heart surgery supplied the tissue. Thymic and blood repertoires appeared to show biased V and J gene usage. The related literature has documented a marked overlap of thymic repertoires among unrelated individuals.

The genes are TRBV2 and TRBJ2-7, with D possibly matching TRBD2 (5 bases). The material sequenced was thymocytes. The clonotype was recovered from a boy under two years old with a congenital heart defect. This chain's CDR3 is CASSEKWAGTSSYEQYF. The CDR3 bases are TGTGCCAGCAGTGAAAAGTGGGCGGGTACCAGCTCCTACGAGCAGTACTTC.